The 19 T cell receptor beta chains reported below all come from one sample, sequenced in a study of T cells after yellow fever vaccination. Via MiXCR, TCRdb re-called the 5' RACE reads, giving one row per CDR3 protein. The sample holds nearly 550,000 distinct CDR3 sequences, around 21% seen once. Material: PBMCs, obtained 15 days after the yellow fever booster vaccination. The receptors originated from a man aged 25 to 40 who received the YFV17D yellow fever vaccine.

There are a few counts of this clonotype. This chain joins TRBV28 and TRBJ1-6; D is possibly TRBD1 (5 bases). V gave up 9 bases and J gave up 5 bases, with 14 bases separating them. Germline V gives CDR1 MDHEN, CDR2 SYDVKM. This CDR3 spans 14 amino acids. This CDR3 reads CASCTGTHNSPLHF. The CDR3 DNA is TGTGCCAGTTGCACCGGGACCCATAATTCACCCCTCCACTTT.

J is TRBJ2-1 and V is TRBV7-2; 7 nucleotides align to TRBD2. The J segment lost 1 base and the V segment lost 1 base, leaving 4 bases of the junction unmatched. Per germline, CDR1 SGHTA and CDR2 FQGNSA. CDR3 length: 16 residues. Here the CDR3 DNA reads TGTGCCAGCAGCTTAGTTGGGGGAGGGTCCTACAATGAGCAGTTCTTC. It is translated as CASSLVGGGSYNEQFF.

This rearrangement joins TRBV20-1 to TRBJ2-1; 9 positions agree with TRBD2. Germline V gene data show CDR1 as DFQATT and CDR2 as SNEGSKA (reference sequence). This CDR3 has 13 amino acids. The J segment lost 3 bases and the V segment lost 5 bases, leaving 2 bases of the junction unmatched. The CDR3 is CSALAGDYNEQFF. The CDR3 DNA sequence: TGCAGTGCTTTAGCGGGAGACTACAATGAGCAGTTCTTC.

The chain carries TRBV10-3 and TRBJ2-3; the D gene could be TRBD1 or TRBD2 (5 bases each). The CDR3 has 16 amino acids. In germline, CDR1 is ENHRY, CDR2 SYGVKD. The V and J ends lost 2 bases and 0 bases respectively, with 12 bases between them. The CDR3 DNA is TGTGCCATCAGTGAGCTCGGGACGGTCAGCACAGATACGCAGTATTTT. Its protein is CAISELGTVSTDTQYF.

This clonotype has a handful of counts. This rearrangement joins TRBV5-1 to TRBJ2-7; 8 bases map to TRBD1. Trimming cost V 4 bases and J 3 bases; bases outside gene matches: 6. The CDR3 contains 14 residues. Germline CDR1 and CDR2: SGHRS and YFSETQ. The CDR3 sequence: CASSRGDRFYEQYF. The CDR3 DNA follows: TGCGCCAGCAGCAGGGGGGACAGGTTCTACGAGCAGTACTTC.

This clonotype was seen a handful of times. CDR3 region: CASSVRLAGNNEQFF. CDR3 bases: TGTGCCAGCAGCGTCCGACTAGCGGGAAACAATGAGCAGTTCTTC. The chain has TRBV9 and TRBJ2-1, with 11 bases identical to TRBD2. Germline V gene lookup returns CDR1 SGDLS and CDR2 YYNGEE. J gave up 5 bases and V 2 bases, and 3 bases lay outside the gene matches. The CDR3 is 15 residues long.

This clonotype was seen many times. This chain joins TRBV7-8 and TRBJ2-1; 7 bases map to TRBD2. V was pared by 1 base and J by 4 bases, with 7 bases of the junction left unmatched. Germline lookup yields CDR1 SGHVS and CDR2 FQNEAQ. The CDR3 contains 16 residues. As DNA, the CDR3 is TGTGCCAGCAGCTTAGTTGGTAGCGGGCAATACAATGAGCAGTTCTTC. Protein sequence: CASSLVGSGQYNEQFF.

This clonotype was seen a few times. The rearrangement links TRBV12-3 or TRBV12-4 to TRBJ2-1, with 10 positions matching TRBD2. This CDR3 comprises 14 residues. V gave up 7 bases and J gave up 9 bases; unmatched junction bases: 9. CDR3 residues: CASIPGLASGEQFF. In nucleotides, the CDR3 is TGTGCCAGCATTCCGGGACTAGCGTCGGGTGAGCAGTTCTTC.

This chain joins TRBV6-1 and TRBJ2-5; weak D call: TRBD2 (6 bases). V shed 5 bases and J shed 5 bases, with 12 bases lying between them. The germline gives CDR1 MNHNS, CDR2 SASEGT. CDR3 size: 13 residues. CDR3: CASSRWRGETQYF. The CDR3 coding sequence is TGTGCCAGCAGTCGCTGGCGGGGTGAGACCCAGTACTTC.

This sequence joins TRBV7-3 and TRBJ1-1, with D maybe TRBD1 (5 bases). V was clipped by 5 bases and J by 6 bases, with 13 bases between them. CDR1 is SGHTA and CDR2 is FQGTGA in the germline V gene. The CDR3 totals 13 residues. In nucleotides, the CDR3 is TGTGCCAGCAGCCCCCTGGGGGGTCCTGAAGCTTTCTTT. It specifies CASSPLGGPEAFF.

This chain connects TRBV23-1 to TRBJ2-1; D ambiguous. TRBV23-1 is identified as an open reading frame with a role that is uncertain. The V end was cut by 8 bases, the J end by 4 bases, with 6 bases between. This CDR3 spans 11 amino acids. The CDR3 loop reads CASDGYNEQFF. The CDR3 coding sequence is TGCGCCAGCGACGGATACAATGAGCAGTTCTTC.

The sample holds a few counts of this clonotype. The rearrangement uses TRBV7-9 and TRBJ2-1, with 11 bases fitting TRBD1. The CDR3 spans 15 residues. The V gene end was trimmed by 6 bases and the J gene end by 9 bases; junction bases not matched to a gene: 10. Germline values: CDR1 SEHNR, CDR2 FQNEAQ (reference sequence). The chain's CDR3 is CASSSGTGGLIEQFF. The CDR3 DNA sequence: TGTGCCAGCAGTTCCGGGACAGGGGGTCTCATTGAGCAGTTCTTC.

This rearrangement joins TRBV12-3 or TRBV12-4 to TRBJ2-5; TRBD1 matches at 7 bases. The CDR3 is 14 residues long. Losses at the gene ends were 7 bases for V and 2 bases for J; bases not matched to a gene: 7. The CDR3 DNA is TGTGCCAGCAACCTCCAGGGGGTTCAAGAGACCCAGTACTTC. It codes for CASNLQGVQETQYF.

This clonotype has a handful of counts. The rearrangement joins TRBV6-5 to TRBJ2-6; unclear D gene. The V gene's germline CDR1 is MNHEY and CDR2 SVGAGI. V was shortened by 2 bases and J by 4 bases, with 9 bases between the two germline ends. The CDR3 has 15 residues. This chain's CDR3 is CASSYRTAGANVLTF. In DNA, the CDR3 is TGTGCCAGCAGTTACCGAACGGCCGGGGCCAACGTCCTGACTTTC.

The V gene is TRBV5-1, the J gene TRBJ2-1; TRBD2 agrees at 7 bases. J was trimmed by 8 bases and V by 7 bases; bases with no gene match: 18. CDR1 is SGHRS, CDR2 YFSETQ, per germline. The CDR3 runs 16 residues. For the CDR3, the DNA is TGCGCCAGCCGTACCTGGCCTAGCGGTTCTCCCGATGAGCAGTTCTTC. Residues: CASRTWPSGSPDEQFF.

This clonotype was seen many times. V and J are TRBV7-3 and TRBJ2-1, with D unclear. Germline V lookup: CDR1 SGHTA, CDR2 FQGTGA. The CDR3 sequence is 15 residues long. V shed 5 bases and J shed 0 bases, with 11 bases lying between them. DNA of the CDR3: TGTGCCAGCAGCACTGACCTGAACTCCTACAATGAGCAGTTCTTC. It is translated as CASSTDLNSYNEQFF. Looking up the rest from reference TRBV7-3 and TRBJ2-1 gives the full variable domain: GAGVSQTPSNKVTEKGKYVELRCDPISGHTALYWYRQSLGQGPEFLIYFQGTGAADDSGLPNDRFFAVRPEGSVSTLKIQRTERGDSAVYLCASSTDLNSYNEQFFGPGTRLTVL.

The chain couples TRBV18 to TRBJ2-7, with 13 bases that match TRBD2. The CDR3 has 15 amino acids. The germline V gene has CDR1 KGHSH and CDR2 LQKENI. V trimming: 0 bases; J trimming: 6 bases; junction bases outside the gene matches: 2. DNA of the CDR3: TGTGCCAGCTCACCACCTGGACTAGCGGGAGCCGAGCAGTACTTC. Translated: CASSPPGLAGAEQYF.

V is TRBV10-3 and J is TRBJ2-1, with 9 bases lining up with TRBD2. The length of the CDR3 is 14 residues. V dropped 10 bases and J dropped 7; count of bases not matched to a gene: 11. In germline, CDR1 is ENHRY, CDR2 SYGVKD. The CDR3 DNA follows: TGTGCCACCAACCGGCGGGAGGGGGGAAATGAGCAGTTCTTC. Amino acids: CATNRREGGNEQFF.

This rearrangement joins TRBV19 to TRBJ2-7; 8 bases fit TRBD1. This CDR3 contains 16 residues. Trimming removed 6 bases from V and 3 bases from J; junction bases left unmatched: 13. Germline V gene data show CDR1 as LNHDA and CDR2 as SQIVND (reference sequence). This chain's CDR3 is CASSRNPGQGNYEQYF. The CDR3 DNA is TGTGCCAGTAGCCGCAATCCAGGACAGGGAAACTACGAGCAGTACTTC.